This T cell receptor beta chain was captured in a study of blood T cell repertoires in COVID-19. Study information: Material from acute and convalescent COVID-19 was sourced from the United States, Italy and Spain. T cells, B-cell-depleted T cells, or PBMCs supplied cDNA or gDNA.

Data came from immunoSEQ multiplex PCR; TCRdb stores just in-frame clones and leaves some out. In the table there are roughly 43,000 clones, roughly 88% of which are singletons. This CDR3 is built from 15 residues. The germline V gene encodes CDR1 MNHEY and CDR2 SMNVEV (reference sequence). Trimming pared 3 bases from V and 7 bases from J, leaving 18 bases between. Sequencing was performed on peripheral blood. The TCR originated in a human donor in a cohort sampled during active COVID-19. The donor label of this sample is uncertain. J is TRBJ1-2 and V is TRBV27; perhaps TRBD1 as D (5 bases). In DNA, the CDR3 is TGTGCCAGCAGTTTGATTGGTCAGGGATGGATTGGCTACACCTTC. Its translation is CASSLIGQGWIGYTF.